This T cell receptor beta chain was recovered during a study of cytomegalovirus exposure and HLA in healthy donors. General observations from the study: It was reported that the classifier diagnosed cytomegalovirus status with high specificity and sensitivity in both the original and validation cohorts.

Points on this clone: Its antigen is unidentified.

Germline CDR1 is SGHRS and CDR2 is YFSETQ. This CDR3 region has 14 residues. V dropped 4 bases and J dropped 4; count of bases not matched to a gene: 5. This table comes from immunoSEQ multiplex PCR, and its TCRdb copy is limited to in-frame clones, with some not included. The sample comprises just over 65,000 clones, around 97% of which are singletons, and around 1.5% rests with the top ten. This chain connects TRBV5-1 to TRBJ1-1, with 9 bases identical to TRBD1. The sequence was collected from a woman aged 18-29 years in good health and CMV-seropositive. Sequencing input: PBMCs. The CDR3, as DNA: TGCGCCAGCAGCCTCGGACAGGGGATCACTGAAGCTTTCTTT. Protein product: CASSLGQGITEAFF.